Given below is one T cell receptor beta chain in context. The sample originates from a study of T cell repertoires in cytomegalovirus infection. Trimming at V came to 4 bases and at J to 8 bases, leaving 6 bases not matched to a gene. The V gene's germline CDR1 is KGHDR and CDR2 SFDVKD. CDR3 size: 15 residues. TCRdb re-called the reads through MiXCR, storing one row per CDR3 protein. The repertoire holds more than 500,000 distinct CDR3 sequences, approximately 15% seen once, with about 24% in the top ten. J is TRBJ1-4 and V is TRBV24-1; 10 bases align to TRBD1. Material for sequencing was CD8+ T cells from PBMCs. The TCR sequence derives from a human donor in good health (CMV status not recorded). Some clones in this sample may be carry-over from other donors' samples. As DNA, the CDR3 is TGTGCCACCAGTGAATGGGACAGGGGAGAAGAAAAACTGTTTTTT. Translation: CATSEWDRGEEKLFF.